The entry below gives a single T cell receptor beta chain sequence along with its context. What it binds is not known. The same CDR3 arises from other DNA sequences in this sample as well. The CDR3 has 10 residues. Looked up from germline, CDR1 is MNHEY and CDR2 is SVGAGI. The data originate from a study of cytomegalovirus exposure and HLA in healthy donors. Primers included in the PCR were 60 Vbeta and 13 Jbeta primers. Here immunoSEQ multiplex PCR was the method, and the copy in TCRdb shows in-frame clones only, minus some. The sample holds approximately 110,000 clones, around 83% seen once. Study-wide findings and caveats: The study designated about 160 TCR beta chains cytomegalovirus-associated. CMV serostatus alone was available as immune exposure information.

Source material: PBMCs. The TCR was taken from a man in his thirties or forties in good health and CMV-seropositive. The chain combines TRBV6-5 with TRBJ2-7, with D perhaps TRBD2 (6 bases). The CDR3, as DNA: TGTGCCAGAAGAGAGGTCCAGCGGGACGTC. Translation: CARREVQRDV.